Below, 21 T cell receptor beta chains from the same sample are listed, as sequenced in a study of blood T cells in healthy people across ages. It was with a sample-barcoded 5' primer and a J-beta primer mix that a second PCR of about 7 to 12 cycles was run. One entry per CDR3 protein results from TCRdb running MiXCR on the 5' RACE reads. This table has hundreds of thousands of distinct CDR3 sequences, approximately 48% appearing once. Material for sequencing was blood. The receptors were gathered from a man in his 60s in good health.

The chain recombines TRBV25-1 with TRBJ2-1, with D uncertain. This CDR3 comprises 16 residues. Germline-derived CDR1 and CDR2 are MGHDK and SYGVNS. Deletions cut 7 bases from V and 10 bases from J, with 26 bases between. The CDR3 coding sequence is TGTGCCAGCACAAGCCCCGCGAACCCCGATCCGAACGAGCAGTTCTTC. This translates into CASTSPANPDPNEQFF.

The genes are TRBV6-1 and TRBJ1-2, with D perhaps matching TRBD1 (5 bases). There are 12 residues in the CDR3. V lost 7 bases to trimming and J lost 6 bases, with 12 bases between them. The germline gives CDR1 MNHNS, CDR2 SASEGT. CDR3 DNA: TGTGCCAGCACCCAGGGTTATAATGGCTACACCTTC. Its translation is CASTQGYNGYTF.

This clonotype showed up just a few times. The DNA for the CDR3 is TGCGCCAGCAGAATTAGCGGGGGATACGAGCAGTACTTC. It yields the protein CASRISGGYEQYF. V gene TRBV5-1 combines with J gene TRBJ2-7, with 9 nucleotides matching TRBD2. CDR3 length: 13 amino acids. Germline trimming cut 5 bases from V and 4 bases from J; bases unmatched to any gene: 4. Germline V gene sequence: CDR1 SGHRS, CDR2 YFSETQ.

A single count supports this clonotype. The chain joins TRBV27 to TRBJ1-3; maybe TRBD1 (5 bases). This CDR3 has 15 residues. Germline CDR1 is MNHEY and CDR2 is SMNVEV (reference sequence). V was cut by 4 bases and J by 2 bases, with 12 bases left in between. CDR3 loop: CASSSDTSPGNTIYF. The CDR3 bases are TGTGCCAGCAGTTCGGACACTAGCCCTGGAAACACCATATATTTT.

The chain is built from TRBV5-1 and TRBJ2-5, with 9 bases lining up with TRBD1. The germline CDR1 and CDR2 sequences are SGHRS and YFSETQ. The CDR3 length is 14 residues. After removal of 1 base from V and 4 bases from J, the junction contained 2 bases not matched to a gene. CDR3 loop: CASSLMGQGETQYF. In DNA, the CDR3 is TGCGCCAGCAGCTTGATGGGACAGGGAGAGACCCAGTACTTC. Based on the CDR3 plus reference TRBV5-1 and TRBJ2-5, the full variable domain is KAGVTQTPRYLIKTRGQQVTLSCSPISGHRSVSWYQQTPGQGLQFLFEYFSETQRNKGNFPGRFSGRQFSNSRSEMNVSTLELGDSALYLCASSLMGQGETQYFGPGTRLLVL.

The chain joins TRBV29-1 to TRBJ2-7; the D call may be TRBD1 or TRBD2 (5 bases each). Germline V gives CDR1 SQVTM, CDR2 ANQGSEA. V shed 4 bases and J shed 10 bases, with 17 bases lying between them. This CDR3 has 12 amino acids. In DNA form, the CDR3 reads TGCAGCGTTGTGGGGACGGACCCGAAACAGTACTTC. Amino acid sequence: CSVVGTDPKQYF.

The chain uses TRBV25-1 and TRBJ2-5; 7 bases are shared with TRBD1. The junction had 5 bases not matched to a gene; V was cut back by 3 bases and J by 1 base. Germline-derived CDR1 and CDR2 are MGHDK and SYGVNS. CDR3 size: 15 residues. In DNA form, the CDR3 reads TGTGCCAGCAGTGATCCCAACAGGGGCCAAGAGACCCAGTACTTC. It translates to CASSDPNRGQETQYF.

The rearrangement uses TRBV20-1 and TRBJ2-2; D may be TRBD1 or TRBD2 (6 bases each). Trimming pared 3 bases from V and 0 bases from J, leaving 11 bases between. Looked up from germline, CDR1 is DFQATT and CDR2 is SNEGSKA (reference sequence). This CDR3 contains 15 residues. The CDR3 here is CSARRGDTNTGELFF. In DNA form, the CDR3 reads TGCAGTGCTAGGCGCGGGGACACGAACACCGGGGAGCTGTTTTTT.

On this clonotype itself: One end of the junction varies from germline; a read error may be responsible. This chain uses TRBV20-1 with TRBJ2-1; TRBD1 is a possible D gene (5 bases). CDR1 DFQATT and CDR2 SNEGSKA come from the germline V gene (reference sequence). This CDR3 region has 13 residues. CDR3 residues: CSVRPQGINEQFF. In DNA, the CDR3 is TGCAGTGTTAGACCCCAGGGAATCAATGAGCAGTTCTTC.

This clonotype was detected only a few times. This rearrangement joins TRBV29-1 to TRBJ1-1; D not certain. V was trimmed by 6 bases and J by 0 bases, leaving 11 bases between them. The CDR3 length is 13 residues. Germline V lookup: CDR1 SQVTM, CDR2 ANQGSEA. CDR3 sequence reads: CSVIRELNTEAFF. The CDR3 DNA follows: TGCAGCGTCATCCGAGAACTGAACACTGAAGCTTTCTTT.

This clonotype was seen a few times. The genes are TRBV11-2 and TRBJ2-7; 9 nucleotides agree with TRBD1. Germline trimming cut 5 bases from V and 0 bases from J; bases unmatched to any gene: 8. CDR3 length equals 16 residues. CDR1 and CDR2 (germline): SGHAT, FQNNGV. The CDR3 region has the DNA TGTGCCAGCAGCGCCTCCGGGACAGGGCTCTCCTACGAGCAGTACTTC. Translation gives CASSASGTGLSYEQYF.

Notes on this clonotype: Likely a read error: the CDR3 ends without its conserved phenylalanine or tryptophan. The rearrangement uses TRBV4-3 and TRBJ2-4; tentatively, D is TRBD1 or TRBD2 (5 bases each). The J call may be incorrect, as the DNA end agrees better with TRBJ2-7. Looked up from germline, CDR1 is LGHNA and CDR2 is YSLEER. CDR3 length equals 14 residues. The CDR3 DNA sequence: TGCGCCAGCAGCCAAGATCTGGGGGAATACGAGCAGTACCTC. Protein product: CASSQDLGEYEQYL.

V gene TRBV30 combines with J gene TRBJ1-2; D is uncertain. V was trimmed by 3 bases and J by 4 bases, leaving 12 bases between them. The CDR3 is made up of 13 amino acids. Germline V gene sequence: CDR1 GTSNPN, CDR2 SVGIG (reference sequence). CDR3 nucleotide sequence: TGTGCCTGGAGCAAAACAGACCTCTATGGCTACACCTTC. Its translation is CAWSKTDLYGYTF.

V is TRBV4-1 and J is TRBJ2-5, with no clear D. Germline V gene lookup returns CDR1 MGHRA and CDR2 YSYEKL. The germline V and J ends were trimmed by 0 bases and 5 bases, with 10 bases remaining between them. The CDR3 sequence is 14 residues long. CDR3: CASSQDRRTETQYF. CDR3 coding DNA: TGCGCCAGCAGCCAAGACCGCAGGACGGAGACCCAGTACTTC.

This chain joins TRBV3-1 and TRBJ2-5, with D perhaps TRBD2 (7 bases). V gave up 4 bases and J gave up 1 base, with 16 bases separating them. The V gene's germline CDR1 is LGHDT and CDR2 YNNKEL (reference sequence). The CDR3 consists of 16 residues. CDR3 nucleotide sequence: TGTGCCAGCAGCCGAGGGGGGGGAATCGGCCAAGAGACCCAGTACTTC. Amino acid sequence: CASSRGGGIGQETQYF.

The chain links TRBV7-2 to TRBJ1-5, with 7 positions matching TRBD1. Germline assignment: CDR1 SGHTA and CDR2 FQGNSA. CDR3 length equals 15 residues. V lost 3 bases to trimming and J lost 9 bases; unmatched junction nucleotides: 11. The CDR3, as DNA: TGTGCCAGCAGCTTGGGGACAGTCAGGGTTCCGCCCCAGCATTTT. This sequence encodes CASSLGTVRVPPQHF.

This clonotype was found a few times. The chain employs TRBV9 and TRBJ2-5, with D maybe TRBD1 (6 bases). The better agreement between TRBJ2-7 and the DNA end casts doubt on the J call. This CDR3 has 12 residues. Looked up from germline, CDR1 is SGDLS and CDR2 is YYNGEE. This CDR3 reads CASSVAGDEQYF. The CDR3 nucleotides read TGTGCCAGCAGCGTCGCAGGGGACGAGCAGTACTTC.

The genes are TRBV20-1 and TRBJ2-2, with D perhaps assigned TRBD1 or TRBD2 (6 bases each). The CDR3 extends over 17 amino acids. With 0 bases removed from V and 7 bases from J, the gap between germline ends came to 21 bases. CDR1 DFQATT and CDR2 SNEGSKA come from the germline V gene (reference sequence). CDR3 nucleotides: TGCAGTGCTAGAGATAGTCTTGGTCGGGGGCTCATCGGGGAGCTGTTTTTT. This encodes CSARDSLGRGLIGELFF.

V is TRBV3-1 and J is TRBJ1-6; 7 bases are a match to TRBD1. Germline CDR1 LGHDT, CDR2 YNNKEL (reference sequence). The CDR3 consists of 16 residues. V was pared by 4 bases and J by 3 bases, with 6 bases of the junction left unmatched. The CDR3 sequence is CASSRGGQIYNSPLHF. CDR3 DNA: TGTGCCAGCAGCCGAGGGGGACAGATCTATAATTCACCCCTCCACTTT.

The chain links TRBV5-1 to TRBJ2-7, with 8 bases lining up with TRBD2. Germline CDR1 SGHRS, CDR2 YFSETQ. V shed 3 bases, J shed 2 bases, and the junction held 4 bases outside the gene matches. The CDR3 loop spans 14 amino acids. CDR3: CASSSGGGTYEQYF. CDR3 DNA: TGCGCCAGCAGCTCGGGAGGGGGGACCTACGAGCAGTACTTC.

The genes are TRBV7-9 and TRBJ2-5, with 9 positions matching TRBD1. The V and J ends lost 1 base and 7 bases, in that order; junction bases with no gene match: 7. The CDR3 spans 15 residues. In germline, CDR1 is SEHNR, CDR2 FQNEAQ (reference sequence). The chain's CDR3 is CASSLGDRELGTQYF. The CDR3 DNA reads as TGTGCCAGCAGCTTAGGGGACAGGGAACTGGGGACCCAGTACTTC.